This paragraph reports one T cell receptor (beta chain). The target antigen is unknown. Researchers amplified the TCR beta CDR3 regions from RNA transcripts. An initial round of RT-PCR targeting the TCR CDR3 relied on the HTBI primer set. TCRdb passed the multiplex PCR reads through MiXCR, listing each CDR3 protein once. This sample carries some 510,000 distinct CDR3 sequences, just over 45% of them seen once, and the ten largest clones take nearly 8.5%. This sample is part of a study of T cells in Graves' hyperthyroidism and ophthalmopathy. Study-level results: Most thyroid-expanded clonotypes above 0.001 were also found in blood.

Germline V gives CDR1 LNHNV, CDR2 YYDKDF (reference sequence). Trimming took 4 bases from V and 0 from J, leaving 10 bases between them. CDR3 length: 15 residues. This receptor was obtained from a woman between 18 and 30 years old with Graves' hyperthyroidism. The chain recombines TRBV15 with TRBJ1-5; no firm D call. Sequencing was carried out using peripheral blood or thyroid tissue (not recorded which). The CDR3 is CATSIGRNSNQPQHF. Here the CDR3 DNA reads TGTGCCACCAGCATCGGGCGGAATAGCAATCAGCCCCAGCATTTT.